The rows below give T cell receptor beta chains drawn from one sample of a study of blood T cell dynamics during melanoma immunotherapy. Generated by immunoSEQ multiplex PCR, the TCRdb table keeps only in-frame clones and is missing some. The data hold about 6,000 clones, with about 80% observed a single time. The sequenced sample was blood, obtained from a patient treated with checkpoint blockade. These receptors were taken from a human donor with melanoma. Each CDR3 is given with its conserved first and last residue. The D gene is left open where the match is weak. Clone sizes are given selectively: once, few, many, or a class where the clone is expanded.

17 | TRBJ2-1 | - | TRBV7-9 | - | CASSGQQSLISYNEQFF | TGTGCCAGCAGCGGACAGCAGAGCCTTATCTCCTACAATGAGCAGTTCTTC
15 | TRBJ2-6 | - | TRBV5-6 | - | CASSLVTSGANVLTF | TGTGCCAGCAGCTTGGTCACCTCTGGGGCCAACGTCCTGACTTTC
16 | TRBJ2-2 | TRBD1 | TRBV11-3 | - | CASSPRQGPRTGELFF | TGTGCCAGCAGCCCGAGACAGGGGCCACGCACCGGGGAGCTGTTTTTT
16 | TRBJ2-3 | TRBD2 | TRBV5-1 | once | CASSLIAGGTTDTQYF | TGCGCCAGCAGCTTGATTGCGGGGGGGACCACAGATACGCAGTATTTT
14 | TRBJ1-2 | - | TRBV6-5 | - | CASRNPGHYYGYTF | TGTGCCAGCAGGAATCCGGGACATTACTATGGCTACACCTTC
14 | TRBJ2-7 | - | TRBV27 | - | CASSSGTTLYEQYF | TGTGCCAGCAGTTCCGGGACAACCTTGTACGAGCAGTACTTC
17 | TRBJ2-2 | TRBD2 | TRBV6-1 | - | CASSEGRLAGLTGELFF | TGTGCCAGCAGTGAAGGGCGACTAGCGGGACTCACCGGGGAGCTGTTTTTT
14 | TRBJ1-1 | - | TRBV10-2 | - | CASSNPGGTPEAFF | TGCGCCAGCTCGAACCCCGGGGGGACTCCTGAAGCTTTCTTT
15 | TRBJ1-6 | TRBD1 | TRBV6-1 | - | CASSLGQGIWSPLHF | TGTGCCAGCAGCCTAGGACAGGGGATATGGTCACCCCTCCACTTT
15 | TRBJ2-2 | - | TRBV7-2 | - | CASSLSGGPAGELFF | TGTGCCAGCAGCTTATCGGGGGGCCCCGCCGGGGAGCTGTTTTTT
13 | TRBJ1-4 | TRBD1 | TRBV4-2 | once | CASRTGPNEKLFF | TGTGCCAGCAGGACAGGGCCTAATGAAAAACTGTTTTTT
16 | TRBJ2-1 | TRBD2 | TRBV30 | - | CAWSVLLAGPYNEQFF | TGTGCCTGGAGTGTACTGTTAGCGGGTCCCTACAATGAGCAGTTCTTC
14 | TRBJ1-4 | - | TRBV6-1 | - | CASSEGYANEKLFF | TGTGCCAGCAGTGAAGGGTACGCTAATGAAAAACTGTTTTTT
13 | TRBJ2-5 | TRBD2 | TRBV6-4 | - | CASSEGGRETQYF | TGTGCCAGCAGTGAGGGGGGGAGAGAGACCCAGTACTTC
14 | TRBJ1-2 | - | TRBV9 | - | CASSVAAENYGYTF | TGTGCCAGCAGCGTAGCGGCAGAGAACTATGGCTACACCTTC
13 | TRBJ1-4 | - | TRBV7-9 | - | CASSLETSEKLFF | TGTGCCAGCAGCTTAGAGACCTCTGAAAAACTGTTTTTT
14 | TRBJ1-3 | TRBD1 | TRBV19 | - | CATLDRGIGNTIYF | TGTGCCACCTTGGACAGGGGGATTGGAAACACCATATATTTT
15 | TRBJ2-7 | TRBD1 | TRBV7-2 | - | CASSAEDRGINEQYF | TGTGCCAGCAGCGCCGAGGACAGGGGGATCAACGAGCAGTACTTC
15 | TRBJ2-5 | - | TRBV27 | - | CASSLRQGMPTTQYF | TGTGCCAGCAGTTTACGGCAGGGAATGCCAACGACCCAGTACTTC
16 | TRBJ2-7 | TRBD2 | TRBV18 | once | CASSLLAGGRSYEQYF | TGTGCCAGCTCACTCCTAGCGGGGGGGCGGTCCTACGAGCAGTACTTC
13 | TRBJ1-2 | - | TRBV18 | - | CASSRQEDYGYTF | TGTGCCAGCTCGAGGCAGGAGGATTATGGCTACACCTTC
12 | TRBJ2-1 | - | TRBV27 | - | CASSIQGNEQFF | TGTGCCAGCAGTATACAGGGCAATGAGCAGTTCTTC
14 | TRBJ1-2 | - | TRBV7-6 | - | CASSEAGSSYGYTF | TGTGCCAGCAGCGAGGCAGGGTCGTCCTATGGCTACACCTTC
14 | TRBJ2-5 | - | TRBV7-9 | once | CASSLAGTEETQYF | TGTGCCAGCAGCCTAGCCGGGACCGAAGAGACCCAGTACTTC
14 | TRBJ1-1 | - | TRBV18 | - | CASSPQGKNTEAFF | TGTGCCAGCTCACCCCAGGGGAAAAACACTGAAGCTTTCTTT
11 | TRBJ2-2 | - | TRBV10-3 | - | CAILDTGELFF | TGTGCCATCTTGGACACCGGGGAGCTGTTTTTT
16 | TRBJ1-2 | TRBD1 | TRBV10-3 | - | CAISDGTGGGPYGYTF | TGTGCCATCAGTGACGGGACAGGGGGGGGACCCTATGGCTACACCTTC
14 | TRBJ1-4 | - | TRBV5-6 | - | CASSFMGSGEKLFF | TGTGCCAGCAGCTTCATGGGGTCTGGGGAAAAACTGTTTTTT
17 | TRBJ1-5 | - | TRBV2 | - | CASSVKREHPYNQPQHF | TGTGCCAGCTCGGTTAAGAGGGAACACCCGTATAATCAGCCCCAGCATTTT
14 | TRBJ2-3 | - | TRBV7-6 | - | CASSSLDSPNTQYF | TGTGCCAGCAGCTCGCTTGACTCTCCAAATACGCAGTATTTT
15 | TRBJ2-7 | TRBD1 | TRBV6-1 | - | CASSDQQGATYEQYF | TGTGCCAGCAGTGACCAACAGGGGGCGACCTACGAGCAGTACTTC
15 | TRBJ2-2 | TRBD2 | TRBV11-1 | - | CASSISGGFLGELFF | TGTGCCAGCAGCATCAGCGGGGGATTTCTGGGGGAGCTGTTTTTT
12 | TRBJ1-1 | TRBD1 | TRBV12-5 | - | CASTRGWTEAFF | TGTGCTAGTACCAGGGGGTGGACTGAAGCTTTCTTT
13 | TRBJ1-2 | - | TRBV29-1 | - | CSVDEEGEAGYTF | TGCAGCGTTGATGAAGAGGGAGAGGCTGGCTACACCTTC
18 | TRBJ2-5 | TRBD2 | TRBV4-2 | - | CASSQGDSSGGASETQYF | TGTGCCAGCAGCCAAGGGGATTCTAGCGGGGGGGCCAGTGAGACCCAGTACTTC
12 | TRBJ2-3 | - | TRBV11-2 | - | CASSYVTDTQYF | TGTGCCAGCAGCTATGTTACAGATACGCAGTATTTT
15 | TRBJ1-2 | - | TRBV7-2 | - | CASSSASWGLYGYTF | TGTGCCAGCAGCTCAGCTAGTTGGGGTCTCTATGGCTACACCTTC
13 | TRBJ1-1 | - | TRBV7-9 | - | CASSSLSGIEAFF | TGTGCCAGCAGCTCCCTTTCCGGGATCGAAGCTTTCTTT
11 | TRBJ1-1 | - | TRBV25-1 | - | CASSQGTEAFF | TGTGCCAGCTCGCAGGGAACTGAAGCTTTCTTT
14 | TRBJ1-1 | - | TRBV5-8 | - | CASSLEDFGTEAFF | TGTGCCAGCAGCTTGGAGGACTTTGGGACTGAAGCTTTCTTT
14 | TRBJ2-5 | - | TRBV27 | - | CASSPGTNQETQYF | TGTGCCAGCAGTCCGGGGACCAACCAAGAGACCCAGTACTTC
13 | TRBJ1-2 | - | TRBV19 | - | CASSYRRNYGYTF | TGTGCCAGCAGCTATCGACGGAACTATGGCTACACCTTC
11 | TRBJ1-4 | - | TRBV6-6 | - | CASRGGEKLFF | TGTGCCAGCAGGGGGGGGGAAAAACTGTTTTTT
13 | TRBJ1-2 | - | TRBV6-1 | - | CASSLIREGGYTF | TGTGCCAGCAGTTTGATCCGGGAGGGTGGCTACACCTTC
14 | TRBJ2-2 | TRBD1 | TRBV11-2 | - | CASSATGTAGELFF | TGTGCCAGCAGCGCGACAGGGACGGCCGGGGAGCTGTTTTTT
15 | TRBJ1-3 | - | TRBV7-9 | - | CASSKGQVSGNTIYF | TGTGCCAGCAGCAAGGGACAAGTCTCTGGAAACACCATATATTTT
13 | TRBJ2-1 | - | TRBV10-3 | once | CAISDGRNNEQFF | TGTGCCATCAGTGATGGCCGGAACAATGAGCAGTTCTTC
16 | TRBJ2-3 | TRBD2 | TRBV6-1 | - | CASSAQRLAGSYTQYF | TGTGCCAGCAGTGCACAACGACTAGCGGGTTCATATACGCAGTATTTT
15 | TRBJ2-1 | - | TRBV5-6 | - | CASGLGLNSYNEQFF | TGTGCCAGCGGCTTGGGGTTAAACTCCTACAATGAGCAGTTCTTC
12 | TRBJ2-5 | - | TRBV2 | - | CASRPQAETQYF | TGTGCCAGCAGGCCGCAGGCAGAGACCCAGTACTTC
14 | TRBJ2-7 | TRBD1 | TRBV6-6 | once | CASQNRGPPYEQYF | TGTGCCAGCCAGAACAGGGGCCCCCCCTACGAGCAGTACTTC
16 | TRBJ2-3 | - | TRBV11-1 | - | CASSLGARDSTDTQYF | TGTGCCAGCAGCTTAGGGGCCAGGGATAGCACAGATACGCAGTATTTT
19 | TRBJ2-2 | - | TRBV18 | - | CASQGRGSGPQENTGELFF | TGTGCCAGTCAAGGGCGGGGATCAGGCCCCCAAGAGAACACCGGGGAGCTGTTTTTT